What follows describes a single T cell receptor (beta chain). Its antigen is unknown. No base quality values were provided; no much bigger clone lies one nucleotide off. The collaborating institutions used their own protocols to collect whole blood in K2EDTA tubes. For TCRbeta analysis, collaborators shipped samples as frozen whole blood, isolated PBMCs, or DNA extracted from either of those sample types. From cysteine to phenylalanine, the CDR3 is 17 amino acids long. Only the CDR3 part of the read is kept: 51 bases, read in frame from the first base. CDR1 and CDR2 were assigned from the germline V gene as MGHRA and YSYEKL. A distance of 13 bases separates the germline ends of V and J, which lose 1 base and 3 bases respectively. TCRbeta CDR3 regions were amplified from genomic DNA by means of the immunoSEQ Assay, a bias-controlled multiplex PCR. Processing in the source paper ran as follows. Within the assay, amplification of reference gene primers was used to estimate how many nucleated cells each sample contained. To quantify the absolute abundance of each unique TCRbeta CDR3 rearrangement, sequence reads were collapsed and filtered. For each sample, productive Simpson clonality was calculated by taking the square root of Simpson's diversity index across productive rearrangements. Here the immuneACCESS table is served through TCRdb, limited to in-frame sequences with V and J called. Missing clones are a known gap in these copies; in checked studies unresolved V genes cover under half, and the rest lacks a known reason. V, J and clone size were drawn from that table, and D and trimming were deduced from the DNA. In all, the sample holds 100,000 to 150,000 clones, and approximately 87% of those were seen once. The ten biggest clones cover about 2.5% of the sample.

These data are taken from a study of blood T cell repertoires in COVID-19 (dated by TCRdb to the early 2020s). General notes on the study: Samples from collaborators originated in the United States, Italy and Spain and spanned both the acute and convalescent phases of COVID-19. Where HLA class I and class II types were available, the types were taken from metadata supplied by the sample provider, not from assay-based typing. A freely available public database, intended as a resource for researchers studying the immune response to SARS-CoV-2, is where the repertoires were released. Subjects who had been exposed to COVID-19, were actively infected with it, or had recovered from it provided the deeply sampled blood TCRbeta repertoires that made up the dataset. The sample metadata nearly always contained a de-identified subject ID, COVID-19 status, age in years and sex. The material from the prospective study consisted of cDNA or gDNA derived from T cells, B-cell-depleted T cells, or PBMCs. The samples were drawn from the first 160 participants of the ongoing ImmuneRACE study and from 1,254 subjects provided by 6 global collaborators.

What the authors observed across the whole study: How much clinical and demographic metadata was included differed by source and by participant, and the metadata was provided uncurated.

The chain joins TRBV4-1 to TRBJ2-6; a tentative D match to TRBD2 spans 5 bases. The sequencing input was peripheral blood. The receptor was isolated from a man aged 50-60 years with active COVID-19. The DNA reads TGCGCCAGCAGCCAAGGGATCGCCCGGGGTGGGGCCAACGTCCTGACTTTC. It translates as CASSQGIARGGANVLTF.